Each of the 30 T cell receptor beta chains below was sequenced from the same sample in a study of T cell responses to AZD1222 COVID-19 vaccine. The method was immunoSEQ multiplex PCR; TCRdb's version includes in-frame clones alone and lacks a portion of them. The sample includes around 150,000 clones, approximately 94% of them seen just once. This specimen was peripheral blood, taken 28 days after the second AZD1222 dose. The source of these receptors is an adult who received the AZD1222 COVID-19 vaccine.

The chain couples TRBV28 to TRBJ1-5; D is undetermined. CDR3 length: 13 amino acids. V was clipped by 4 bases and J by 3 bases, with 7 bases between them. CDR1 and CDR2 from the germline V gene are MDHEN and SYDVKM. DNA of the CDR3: TGTGCCAGCAGTTACAGCTACAATCAGCCCCAGCATTTT. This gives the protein CASSYSYNQPQHF. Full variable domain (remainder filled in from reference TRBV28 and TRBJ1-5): DVKVTQSSRYLVKRTGEKVFLECVQDMDHENMFWYRQDPGLGLRLIYFSYDVKMKEKGDIPEGYSVSREKKERFSLILESASTNQTSMYLCASSYSYNQPQHFGDGTRLSIL.

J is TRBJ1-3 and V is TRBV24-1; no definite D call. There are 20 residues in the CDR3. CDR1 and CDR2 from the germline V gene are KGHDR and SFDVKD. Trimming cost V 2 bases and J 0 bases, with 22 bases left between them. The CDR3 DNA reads TGTGCCACCAGTGATTCTTATTCGAGAGGCGGTAGCCGCTCTGGAAACACCATATATTTT. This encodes CATSDSYSRGGSRSGNTIYF.

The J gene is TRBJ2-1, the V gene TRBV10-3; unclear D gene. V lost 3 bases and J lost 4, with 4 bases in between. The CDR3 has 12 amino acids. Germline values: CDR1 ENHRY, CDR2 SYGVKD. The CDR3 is CAISEIYNEQFF. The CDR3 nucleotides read TGTGCCATCAGTGAAATTTACAATGAGCAGTTCTTC.

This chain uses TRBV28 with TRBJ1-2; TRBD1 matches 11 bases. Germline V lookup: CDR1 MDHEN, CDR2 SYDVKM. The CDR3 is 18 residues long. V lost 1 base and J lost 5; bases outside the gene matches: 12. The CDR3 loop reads CASSLLTGGQGVYYGYTF. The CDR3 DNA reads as TGTGCCAGCAGTTTATTGACGGGGGGACAGGGGGTTTATTATGGCTACACCTTC.

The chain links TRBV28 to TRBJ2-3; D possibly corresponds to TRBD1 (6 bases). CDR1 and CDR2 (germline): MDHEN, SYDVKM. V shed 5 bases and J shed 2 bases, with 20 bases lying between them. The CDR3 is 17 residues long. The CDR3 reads CASSAPMGHLHTDTQYF. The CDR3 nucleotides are TGTGCCAGCAGTGCCCCCATGGGACACCTTCACACAGATACGCAGTATTTT.

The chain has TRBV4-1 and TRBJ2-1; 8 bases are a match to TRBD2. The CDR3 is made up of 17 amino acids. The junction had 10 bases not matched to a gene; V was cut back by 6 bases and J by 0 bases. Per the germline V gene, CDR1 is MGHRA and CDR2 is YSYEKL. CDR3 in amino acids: CASRLGLAPSSYNEQFF. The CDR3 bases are TGCGCCAGCAGACTAGGACTAGCACCGAGCTCCTACAATGAGCAGTTCTTC.

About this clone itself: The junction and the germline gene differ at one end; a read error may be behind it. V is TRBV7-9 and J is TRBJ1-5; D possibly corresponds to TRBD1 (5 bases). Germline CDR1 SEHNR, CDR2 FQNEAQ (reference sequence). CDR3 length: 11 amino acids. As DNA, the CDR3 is TGTGCCAGCAGCCTTGGGACGGCCCTGGATTTT. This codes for CASSLGTALDF.

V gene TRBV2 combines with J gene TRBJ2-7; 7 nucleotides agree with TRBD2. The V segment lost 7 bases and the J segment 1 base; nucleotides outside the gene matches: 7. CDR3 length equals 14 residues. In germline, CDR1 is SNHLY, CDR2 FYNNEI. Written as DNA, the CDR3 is TGTGCCAGCACCAAAGGGGAGGGTTCCTACGAGCAGTACTTC. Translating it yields CASTKGEGSYEQYF.

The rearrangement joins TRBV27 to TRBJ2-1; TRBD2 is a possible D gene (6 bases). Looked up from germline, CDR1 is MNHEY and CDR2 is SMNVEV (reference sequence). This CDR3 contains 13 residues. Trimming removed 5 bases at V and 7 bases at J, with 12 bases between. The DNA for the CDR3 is TGTGCCAGCAGTCCGAGGAGGGTGAATGAGCAGTTCTTC. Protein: CASSPRRVNEQFF.

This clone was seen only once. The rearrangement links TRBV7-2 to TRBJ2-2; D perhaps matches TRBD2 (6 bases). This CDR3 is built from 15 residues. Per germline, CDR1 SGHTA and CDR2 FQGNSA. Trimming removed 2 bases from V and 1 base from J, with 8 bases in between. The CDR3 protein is CASSLLGGNTGELFF. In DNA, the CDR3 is TGTGCCAGCAGCTTACTGGGAGGGAACACCGGGGAGCTGTTTTTT.

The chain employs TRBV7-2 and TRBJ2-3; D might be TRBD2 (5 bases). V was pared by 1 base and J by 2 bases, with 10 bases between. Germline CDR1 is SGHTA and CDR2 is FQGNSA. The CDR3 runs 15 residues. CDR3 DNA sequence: TGTGCCAGCAGCTTAGGGCTAGCAGACACAGATACGCAGTATTTT. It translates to CASSLGLADTDTQYF. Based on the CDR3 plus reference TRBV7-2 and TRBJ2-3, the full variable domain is GAGVSQSPSNKVTEKGKDVELRCDPISGHTALYWYRQSLGQGLEFLIYFQGNSAPDKSGLPSDRFSAERTGGSVSTLTIQRTQQEDSAVYLCASSLGLADTDTQYFGPGTRLTVL.

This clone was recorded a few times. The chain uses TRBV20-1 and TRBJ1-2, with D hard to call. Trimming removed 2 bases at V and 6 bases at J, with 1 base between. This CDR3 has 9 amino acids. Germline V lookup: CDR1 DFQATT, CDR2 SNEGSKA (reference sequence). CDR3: CSARHGYTF. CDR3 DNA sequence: TGCAGTGCTAGACATGGCTACACCTTC.

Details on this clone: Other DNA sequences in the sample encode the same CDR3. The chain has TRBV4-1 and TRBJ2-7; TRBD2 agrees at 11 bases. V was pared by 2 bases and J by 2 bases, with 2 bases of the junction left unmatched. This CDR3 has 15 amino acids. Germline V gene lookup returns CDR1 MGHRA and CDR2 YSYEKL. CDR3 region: CASSQLAGGTYEQYF. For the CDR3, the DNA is TGCGCCAGCAGCCAACTAGCGGGAGGAACCTACGAGCAGTACTTC.

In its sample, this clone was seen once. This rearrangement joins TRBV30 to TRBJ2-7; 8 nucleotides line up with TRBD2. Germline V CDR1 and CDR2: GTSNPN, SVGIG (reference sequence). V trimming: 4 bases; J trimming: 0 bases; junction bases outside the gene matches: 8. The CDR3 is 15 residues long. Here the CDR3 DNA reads TGTGCCTGGATTCCGAGGCTAGCGGGCTCCTACGAGCAGTACTTC. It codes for CAWIPRLAGSYEQYF.

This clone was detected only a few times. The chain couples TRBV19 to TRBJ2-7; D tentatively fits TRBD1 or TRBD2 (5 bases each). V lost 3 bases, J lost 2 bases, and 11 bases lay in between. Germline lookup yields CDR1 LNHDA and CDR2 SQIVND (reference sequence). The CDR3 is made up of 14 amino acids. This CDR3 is CASSMGDVTYEQYF. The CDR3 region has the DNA TGTGCCAGTAGTATGGGGGACGTAACCTACGAGCAGTACTTC.

DNA for the CDR3: TGTGCCATCAGCCGTGCGGGCGGGTCCTACGAGCAGTACTTC. Translation: CAISRAGGSYEQYF. This chain links TRBV10-3 with TRBJ2-7, with a tentative D call TRBD2 (5 bases). Deletions cut 6 bases from V and 1 base from J, with 13 bases between. Per the germline V gene, CDR1 is ENHRY and CDR2 is SYGVKD. This CDR3 has 14 residues.

This CDR3 reads CASSPNTGENYGYTF. Written as DNA, the CDR3 is TGTGCCAGCTCTCCCAATACCGGGGAAAACTATGGCTACACCTTC. The chain combines TRBV18 with TRBJ1-2; D remains ambiguous. Germline CDR1 reads KGHSH; CDR2 reads LQKENI. The CDR3 is 15 amino acids. Trimming removed 6 bases from V and 2 bases from J, with 16 bases in between.

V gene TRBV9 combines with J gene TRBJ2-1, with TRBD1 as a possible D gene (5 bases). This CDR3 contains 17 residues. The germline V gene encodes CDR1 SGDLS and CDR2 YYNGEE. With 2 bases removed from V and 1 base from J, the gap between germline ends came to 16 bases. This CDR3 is CASSVRDSGWSYNEQFF. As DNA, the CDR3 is TGTGCCAGCAGCGTCAGGGATTCAGGGTGGTCCTACAATGAGCAGTTCTTC.

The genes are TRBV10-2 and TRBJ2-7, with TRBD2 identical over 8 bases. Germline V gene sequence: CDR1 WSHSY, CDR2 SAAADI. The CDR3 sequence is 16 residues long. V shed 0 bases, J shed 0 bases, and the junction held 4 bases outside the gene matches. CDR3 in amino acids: CASSESSLAVSYEQYF. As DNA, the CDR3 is TGCGCCAGCAGTGAGTCGTCACTAGCGGTCTCCTACGAGCAGTACTTC.

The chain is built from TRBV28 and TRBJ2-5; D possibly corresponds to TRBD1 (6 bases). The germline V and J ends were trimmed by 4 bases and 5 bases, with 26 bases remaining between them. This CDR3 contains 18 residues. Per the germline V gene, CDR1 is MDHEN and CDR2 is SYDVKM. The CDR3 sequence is CASSSPPSPPRGLETQYF. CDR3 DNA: TGTGCCAGCAGTTCACCCCCGTCACCTCCCAGGGGTCTGGAGACCCAGTACTTC.

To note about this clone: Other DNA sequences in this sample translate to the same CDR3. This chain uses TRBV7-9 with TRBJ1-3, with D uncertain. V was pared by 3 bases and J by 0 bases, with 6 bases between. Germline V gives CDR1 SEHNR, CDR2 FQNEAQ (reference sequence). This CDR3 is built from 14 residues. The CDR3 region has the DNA TGTGCCAGCAGCTTGAGGGACTCTGGAAACACCATATATTTT. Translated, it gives CASSLRDSGNTIYF.

CDR3 in amino acids: CASRRQGQIINYGYTF. The CDR3 nucleotides read TGTGCCAGCAGACGACAGGGTCAGATTATAAACTATGGCTACACCTTC. This sequence joins TRBV27 and TRBJ1-2, with 7 nucleotides matching TRBD1. CDR3 length: 16 residues. The junction had 12 bases not matched to a gene; V was cut back by 6 bases and J by 2 bases. CDR1 MNHEY and CDR2 SMNVEV come from the germline V gene (reference sequence).

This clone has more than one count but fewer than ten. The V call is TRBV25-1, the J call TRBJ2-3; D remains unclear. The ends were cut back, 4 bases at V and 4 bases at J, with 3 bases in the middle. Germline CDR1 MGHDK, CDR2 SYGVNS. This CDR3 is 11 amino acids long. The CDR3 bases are TGTGCCAGCAGTGTCCCAGATACGCAGTATTTT. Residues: CASSVPDTQYF.

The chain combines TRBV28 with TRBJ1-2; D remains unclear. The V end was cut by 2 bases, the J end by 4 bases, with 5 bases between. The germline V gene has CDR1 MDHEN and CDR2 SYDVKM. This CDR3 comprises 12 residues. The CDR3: CASSLRTYGYTF. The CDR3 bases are TGTGCCAGCAGTTTAAGGACCTATGGCTACACCTTC.

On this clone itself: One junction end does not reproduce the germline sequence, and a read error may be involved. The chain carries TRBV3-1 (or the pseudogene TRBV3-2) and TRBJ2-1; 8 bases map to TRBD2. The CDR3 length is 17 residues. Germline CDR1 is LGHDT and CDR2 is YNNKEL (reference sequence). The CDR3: CASSQEGSGGPRNDQFF. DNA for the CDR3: TGTGCCAGCAGCCAAGAAGGTTCGGGAGGGCCTCGTAATGATCAGTTCTTC.

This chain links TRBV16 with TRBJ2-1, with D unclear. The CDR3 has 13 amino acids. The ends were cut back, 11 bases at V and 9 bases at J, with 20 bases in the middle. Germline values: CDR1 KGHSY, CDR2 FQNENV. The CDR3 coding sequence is TGTGCCTCCAAGCCGCCCCGATACGGTGAGCAGTTCTTC. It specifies CASKPPRYGEQFF.

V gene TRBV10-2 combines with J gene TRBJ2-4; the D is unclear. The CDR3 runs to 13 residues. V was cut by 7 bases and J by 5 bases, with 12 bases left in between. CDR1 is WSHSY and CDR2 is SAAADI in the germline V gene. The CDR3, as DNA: TGCGCCAGCACGTACTCCACTGAAAACATTCAGTACTTC. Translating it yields CASTYSTENIQYF.

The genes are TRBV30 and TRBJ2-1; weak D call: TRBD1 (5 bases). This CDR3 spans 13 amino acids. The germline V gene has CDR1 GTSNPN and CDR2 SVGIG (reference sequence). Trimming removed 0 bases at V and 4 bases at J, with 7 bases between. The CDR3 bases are TGTGCCTGGAGTGTACAGGTTTACAATGAGCAGTTCTTC. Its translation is CAWSVQVYNEQFF.

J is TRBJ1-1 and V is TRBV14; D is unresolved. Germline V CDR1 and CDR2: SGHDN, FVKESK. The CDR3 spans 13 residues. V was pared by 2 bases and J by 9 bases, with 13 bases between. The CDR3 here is CASSQRLRYKAFF. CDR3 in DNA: TGTGCCAGCAGCCAAAGGCTGCGTTATAAAGCTTTCTTT.

CDR3 amino acids: CASSLLRARPTYEQYF. The CDR3 DNA is TGTGCCAGCAGCCTACTGCGGGCGCGGCCCACCTACGAGCAGTACTTC. V and J are TRBV9 and TRBJ2-7; tentative D call: TRBD2 (5 bases). Between the trimmed V and J ends, which lost 4 bases and 2 bases, there was a span of 19 bases. Germline V gives CDR1 SGDLS, CDR2 YYNGEE. The CDR3 covers 16 residues.